One and the same sample provided the 8 T cell receptor beta chains below, sequenced in a study of T cell changes during pregnancy in multiple sclerosis. Generated by immunoSEQ multiplex PCR, the TCRdb table keeps only in-frame clones and is missing some. The table records tens of thousands of clones, more than 85% of them present only once. The sequencing here drew on peripheral blood, taken before pregnancy. These receptor sequences come from a female donor with multiple sclerosis, enrolled in a pregnancy study.

The CDR3 loop reads CAWSQGNEQFF. Here the CDR3 DNA reads TGTGCCTGGAGTCAGGGGAATGAGCAGTTCTTC. The V call is TRBV30, the J call TRBJ2-1; D perhaps matches TRBD1 (6 bases). The CDR3 is 11 residues long. Trimming shortened V by 2 bases and J by 7 bases, and 6 bases separated the two germline ends. Germline CDR1 and CDR2: GTSNPN and SVGIG (reference sequence).

This chain uses TRBV19 with TRBJ1-5, with 12 bases that match TRBD1. The CDR3 covers 15 residues. CDR1 and CDR2 from the germline V gene are LNHDA and SQIVND (reference sequence). With V trimmed by 6 bases and J by 6 bases, 6 bases remained unmatched. Written as DNA, the CDR3 is TGTGCCAGTAGATCCCGGGACAGGGGGCTTCAGCCCCAGCATTTT. This sequence encodes CASRSRDRGLQPQHF.

The sample holds a few counts of this clone. The J gene is TRBJ2-7, the V gene TRBV5-1; D is undetermined. The germline gives CDR1 SGHRS, CDR2 YFSETQ. V was cut by 0 bases and J by 4 bases, with 8 bases left in between. This CDR3 comprises 13 residues. CDR3: CASSLEAWYEQYF. For the CDR3, the DNA is TGCGCCAGCAGCTTGGAAGCTTGGTACGAGCAGTACTTC.

V is TRBV14 and J is TRBJ2-7, with TRBD1 as a possible D gene (5 bases). This CDR3 spans 12 amino acids. Germline V CDR1 and CDR2: SGHDN, FVKESK. V was pared by 1 base and J by 9 bases, with 10 bases between. Here the CDR3 DNA reads TGTGCCAGCAGCCAAGGGACAACGGTGCAGTACTTC. Amino acids: CASSQGTTVQYF.

The V call is TRBV9, the J call TRBJ2-2, with a tentative D call TRBD1 (5 bases). With 0 bases removed from V and 4 bases from J, the gap between germline ends came to 10 bases. CDR1 and CDR2 (germline): SGDLS, YYNGEE. The CDR3 length is 15 residues. This chain's CDR3 is CASSVGGRGTGELFF. In DNA, the CDR3 is TGTGCCAGCAGCGTAGGTGGTAGGGGCACCGGGGAGCTGTTTTTT.

The V gene is TRBV6-1, the J gene TRBJ2-7, with D unresolved. The germline V gene encodes CDR1 MNHNS and CDR2 SASEGT. The CDR3 extends over 13 amino acids. Trimming took off 4 bases at V and 2 bases at J, with 9 bases between the two ends. In DNA, the CDR3 is TGTGCCAGCAGTGCCTTCGAGGCCTACGAGCAGTACTTC. Translating it yields CASSAFEAYEQYF.

The V gene is TRBV2, the J gene TRBJ2-5, with 10 positions matching TRBD2. The germline V gene encodes CDR1 SNHLY and CDR2 FYNNEI. V dropped 6 bases and J dropped 9; count of bases not matched to a gene: 10. The CDR3 runs to 14 residues. CDR3 region: CASRLAGDNRAQYF. The CDR3 DNA reads TGTGCCAGCAGGCTAGCGGGAGACAACAGGGCCCAGTACTTC.

V usage is TRBV18 and J usage is TRBJ2-7, with TRBD1 matching 9 bases. CDR1 and CDR2 from the germline V gene are KGHSH and LQKENI. Trimming took 0 bases from V and 2 from J; bases not matched to a gene: 5. CDR3 length: 16 amino acids. The CDR3 loop reads CASSPPRGTGTYEQYF. CDR3 bases: TGTGCCAGCTCACCACCGCGTGGGACAGGGACCTACGAGCAGTACTTC.